One T cell receptor (beta chain) is described in this entry. Its specificity is not known. This CDR3 is built from 14 residues. Germline-derived CDR1 and CDR2 are MNHEY and SVGAGI. Trimming took 7 bases from V and 4 from J, leaving 14 bases between them. The record originates from a study of OX40 agonist ivuxolimab in advanced cancers. Study context: Patients received ivuxolimab, an agonistic anti-OX40 (CD134) antibody. Three patients responded partially, comprising one with hepatocellular carcinoma and two with cutaneous melanoma. Prior checkpoint blockade (anti-PD-1, anti-PD-L1 or anti-CTLA-4) was permitted; around 39% had it.

Produced via immunoSEQ multiplex PCR; TCRdb's table is partial and in-frame only. The sample has 55,000 to 70,000 clones; under 85% are singletons. General study points: At doses 0.1 to 3.0 mg/kg, CD4+ and CD8+ clones expanded.

This clonotype was sampled from an adult with an advanced solid tumor such as melanoma, head and neck, liver or kidney cancer. This chain connects TRBV6-5 to TRBJ2-1; a weak D match, TRBD1 (6 bases). Here the sequenced sample was CD4+ or CD8+ T cells sorted from blood, taken in a trial of the OX40 agonist ivuxolimab. The CDR3 bases are TGTGCCAGCACCCGCAGGGGCCTATACAATGAGCAGTTCTTC. Residues: CASTRRGLYNEQFF.